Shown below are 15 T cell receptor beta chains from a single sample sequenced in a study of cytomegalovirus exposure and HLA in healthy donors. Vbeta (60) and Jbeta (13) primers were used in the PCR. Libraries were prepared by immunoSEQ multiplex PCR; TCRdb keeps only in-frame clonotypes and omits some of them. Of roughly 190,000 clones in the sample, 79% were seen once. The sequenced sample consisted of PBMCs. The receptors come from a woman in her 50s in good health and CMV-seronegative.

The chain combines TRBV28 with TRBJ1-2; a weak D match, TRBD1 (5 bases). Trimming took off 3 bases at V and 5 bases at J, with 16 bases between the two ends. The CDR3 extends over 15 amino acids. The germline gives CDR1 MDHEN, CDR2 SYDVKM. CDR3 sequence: CASSFGGAKEYGYTF. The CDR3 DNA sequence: TGTGCCAGCAGTTTCGGAGGGGCGAAAGAATATGGCTACACCTTC.

This chain's CDR3 is CASTTGGGGEKLFF. DNA for the CDR3: TGTGCCAGCACGACGGGGGGGGGCGGTGAAAAACTGTTTTTT. The rearrangement links TRBV7-9 to TRBJ1-4; tentative D call: TRBD1 (6 bases). V was cut by 7 bases and J by 7 bases, with 16 bases left in between. From germline, CDR1 is SEHNR and CDR2 FQNEAQ (reference sequence). CDR3 size: 14 residues.

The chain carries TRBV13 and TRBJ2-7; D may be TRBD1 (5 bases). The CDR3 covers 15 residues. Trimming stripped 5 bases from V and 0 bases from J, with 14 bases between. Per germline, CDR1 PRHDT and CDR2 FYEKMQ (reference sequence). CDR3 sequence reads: CASSLTTGSSYEQYF. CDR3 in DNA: TGTGCCAGCAGCCTAACCACAGGCTCCTCCTACGAGCAGTACTTC.

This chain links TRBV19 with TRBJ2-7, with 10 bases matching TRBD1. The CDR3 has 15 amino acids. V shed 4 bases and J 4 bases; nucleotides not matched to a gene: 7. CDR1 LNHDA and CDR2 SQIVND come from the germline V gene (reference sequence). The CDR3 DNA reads TGTGCCAGTAGTACAACCGGGACAGGGGAGTACGAGCAGTACTTC. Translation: CASSTTGTGEYEQYF.

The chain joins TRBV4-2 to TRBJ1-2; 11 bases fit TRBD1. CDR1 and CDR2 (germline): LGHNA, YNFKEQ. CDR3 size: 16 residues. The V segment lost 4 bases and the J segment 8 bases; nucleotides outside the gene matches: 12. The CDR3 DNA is TGTGCCAGCAGCCCGGGGGGCGGACAGGGGGCCCGGGGCTACACCTTC. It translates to CASSPGGGQGARGYTF.

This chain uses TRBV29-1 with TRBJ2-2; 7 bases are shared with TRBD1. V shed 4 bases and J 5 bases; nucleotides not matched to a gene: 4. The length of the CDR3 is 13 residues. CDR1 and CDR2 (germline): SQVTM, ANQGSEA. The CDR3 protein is CSVARGRTGELFF. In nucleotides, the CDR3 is TGCAGCGTTGCGAGGGGGCGAACCGGGGAGCTGTTTTTT.

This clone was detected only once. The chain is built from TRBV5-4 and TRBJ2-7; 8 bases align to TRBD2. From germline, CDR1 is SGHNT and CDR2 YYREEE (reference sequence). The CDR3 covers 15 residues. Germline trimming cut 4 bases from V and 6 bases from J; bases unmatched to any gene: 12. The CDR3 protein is CASSLLSGLGLEQYF. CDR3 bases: TGTGCCAGCAGCCTACTCTCGGGACTAGGTCTCGAGCAGTACTTC.

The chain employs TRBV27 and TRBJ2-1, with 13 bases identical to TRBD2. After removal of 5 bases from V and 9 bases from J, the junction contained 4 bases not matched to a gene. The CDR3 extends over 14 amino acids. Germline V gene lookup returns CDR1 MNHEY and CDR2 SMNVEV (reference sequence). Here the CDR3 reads CASSLGLAGAEQFF. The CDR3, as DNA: TGTGCCAGCAGTCTTGGACTAGCGGGAGCTGAGCAGTTCTTC.

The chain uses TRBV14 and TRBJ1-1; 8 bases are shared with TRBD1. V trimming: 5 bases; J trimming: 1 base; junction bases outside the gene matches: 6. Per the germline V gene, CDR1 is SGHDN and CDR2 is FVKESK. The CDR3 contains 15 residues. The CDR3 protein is CASSAYRGKNTEAFF. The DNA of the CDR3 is TGTGCCAGCAGCGCTTACAGGGGGAAGAACACTGAAGCTTTCTTT.

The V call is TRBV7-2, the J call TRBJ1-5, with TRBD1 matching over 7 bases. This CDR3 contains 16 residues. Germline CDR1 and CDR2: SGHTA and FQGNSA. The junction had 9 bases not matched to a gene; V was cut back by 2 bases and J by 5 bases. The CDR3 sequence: CASSLRWRQGHQPQHF. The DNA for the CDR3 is TGTGCCAGCAGCTTACGTTGGAGACAGGGCCATCAGCCCCAGCATTTT.

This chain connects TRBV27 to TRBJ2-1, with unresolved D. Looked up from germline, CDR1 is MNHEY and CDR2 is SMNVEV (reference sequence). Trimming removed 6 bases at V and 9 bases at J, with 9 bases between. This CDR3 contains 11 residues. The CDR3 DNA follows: TGTGCCAGCAGAAGTCGCGGTGAGCAGTTCTTC. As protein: CASRSRGEQFF.

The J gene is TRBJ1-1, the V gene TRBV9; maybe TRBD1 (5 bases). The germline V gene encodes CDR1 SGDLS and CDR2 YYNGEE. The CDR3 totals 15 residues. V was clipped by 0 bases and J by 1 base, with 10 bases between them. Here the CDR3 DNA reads TGTGCCAGCAGCGTAGCTTTTGGACAGAACACTGAAGCTTTCTTT. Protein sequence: CASSVAFGQNTEAFF.

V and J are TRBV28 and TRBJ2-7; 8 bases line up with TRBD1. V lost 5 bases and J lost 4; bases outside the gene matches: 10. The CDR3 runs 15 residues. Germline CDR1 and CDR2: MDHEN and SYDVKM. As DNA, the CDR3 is TGTGCCAGCAGTCCCCAGGGGGCCGAACTGTACGAGCAGTACTTC. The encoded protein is CASSPQGAELYEQYF.

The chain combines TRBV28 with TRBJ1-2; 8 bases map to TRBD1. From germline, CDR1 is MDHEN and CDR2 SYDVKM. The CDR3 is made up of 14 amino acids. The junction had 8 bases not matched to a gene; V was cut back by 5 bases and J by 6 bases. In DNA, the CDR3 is TGTGCCAGCAGTCCGACCCAGGACAGGGATGGCTACACCTTC. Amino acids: CASSPTQDRDGYTF.

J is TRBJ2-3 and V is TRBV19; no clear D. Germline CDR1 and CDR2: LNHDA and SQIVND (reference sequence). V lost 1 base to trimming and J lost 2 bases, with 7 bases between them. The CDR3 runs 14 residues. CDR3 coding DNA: TGTGCCAGTAGTATAGTGGCAGACACAGATACGCAGTATTTT. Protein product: CASSIVADTDTQYF. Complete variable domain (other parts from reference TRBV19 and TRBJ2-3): DGGITQSPKYLFRKEGQNVTLSCEQNLNHDAMYWYRQDPGQGLRLIYYSQIVNDFQKGDIAEGYSVSREKKESFPLTVTSAQKNPTAFYLCASSIVADTDTQYFGPGTRLTVL.